This T cell receptor (beta chain) derives from a study of beta chain features in type 1 diabetes. After removal of 6 bases from V and 7 bases from J, the junction contained 6 bases not matched to a gene. There are 12 residues in the CDR3. CDR1 and CDR2 from the germline V gene are SQVTM and ANQGSEA. Every bit of the isolated RNA underwent reverse transcription, so sequencing read expressed TCRB transcripts. Some clones are missing from TCRdb's copy, which holds only in-frame ones; the method was immunoSEQ multiplex PCR. The sample lists about 160,000 clones; roughly 9% were seen once. This clone has just a few counts.

The V gene is TRBV29-1, the J gene TRBJ1-1, with TRBD1 matching over 9 bases. The receptor was derived from a young woman in good health. Sequenced material: central memory CD4+ T cells from blood. The CDR3 coding sequence is TGCAGCGTGGGACAGGGTCTTGATGAAGCTTTCTTT. Translation: CSVGQGLDEAFF.